The entry below gives a single T cell receptor beta chain sequence along with its context. The antigen is unknown. Germline and junction disagree at one end, which may indicate a read error. The CDR3 has 19 residues. Germline V gene data show CDR1 as SGHTA and CDR2 as FQGNSA. Researchers ran the PCR with 60 Vbeta and 13 Jbeta primers. Clones were read by immunoSEQ multiplex PCR, and TCRdb kept only the in-frame ones, dropping some. The sample contains around 180,000 clones, 65% to 85% of which appear only once. The data were obtained in a study of cytomegalovirus exposure and HLA in healthy donors. General study results and limits: The study assumed roughly uniform donor sequencing depth for presence/absence analyses.

Sequencing input: PBMCs. The V gene is TRBV7-2, the J gene TRBJ2-5; 11 bases match TRBD2. The clonotype originates from a woman younger than 45 in good health and CMV-seropositive. CDR3: CASSLGVLPRLAGTEAQYF. The CDR3 coding sequence is TGTGCCAGCAGCTTAGGAGTCCTCCCCCGACTAGCGGGAACAGAGGCCCAGTACTTC.